The 8 T cell receptor beta chains presented below share a single source sample, sequenced in a study of identical twins. TCRdb called the 5' RACE reads again in MiXCR, with one record for every CDR3 protein. The sample holds roughly 500,000 distinct CDR3 sequences, about 20% seen once. These sequences were also reported in another study, on T cells expressing NK-cell markers.

The specimen was CD4+ T cells sorted from blood. These receptor sequences come from a woman between 18 and 29 years old in good health.

This clonotype was counted only a few times. The V call is TRBV6-1, the J call TRBJ1-1; weak D call: TRBD1 (5 bases). Trimming removed 4 bases from V and 9 bases from J, with 18 bases in between. Germline CDR1 reads MNHNS; CDR2 reads SASEGT. The CDR3 is 14 amino acids. The CDR3 region is CASSVIGAQVQAFF. The CDR3 nucleotides are TGTGCCAGCAGTGTCATCGGGGCGCAGGTTCAAGCTTTCTTT.

J is TRBJ2-1 and V is TRBV29-1; tentatively, D is TRBD1 (5 bases). V was trimmed by 3 bases and J by 0 bases, leaving 9 bases between them. The CDR3 extends over 14 amino acids. Germline CDR1 and CDR2: SQVTM and ANQGSEA. Written as DNA, the CDR3 is TGCAGCGTTGAGGGGCCCAGCTCCTACAATGAGCAGTTCTTC. This codes for CSVEGPSSYNEQFF.

This clonotype was seen a handful of times. The rearrangement joins TRBV4-2 to TRBJ2-1; D gene uncertain. V was trimmed by 2 bases and J by 12 bases, leaving 14 bases between them. Per germline, CDR1 LGHNA and CDR2 YNFKEQ. The CDR3 totals 13 residues. The CDR3 DNA sequence: TGTGCCAGCAGCCAATCCCTTAGGGAATGGCAGTTCTTC. Translation gives CASSQSLREWQFF.

This clonotype was seen a handful of times. The V and J genes are TRBV4-2 and TRBJ1-1; 10 bases are a match to TRBD1. CDR3 length: 16 amino acids. Germline lookup yields CDR1 LGHNA and CDR2 YNFKEQ. V lost 4 bases to trimming and J lost 6 bases; unmatched junction nucleotides: 11. CDR3 residues: CASSPGQGVPSSEAFF. The CDR3 DNA sequence: TGTGCCAGCAGCCCCGGACAGGGGGTTCCATCCTCTGAAGCTTTCTTT.

The chain recombines TRBV29-1 with TRBJ1-2; D is undetermined. Looked up from germline, CDR1 is SQVTM and CDR2 is ANQGSEA. The CDR3 covers 13 residues. The germline V and J ends were trimmed by 0 bases and 8 bases, with 13 bases remaining between them. For the CDR3, the DNA is TGCAGCGTTGAAGATTTCAGAAGGGAAGGCTACACCTTC. This codes for CSVEDFRREGYTF.

The table lists this clonotype with a few counts. The chain combines TRBV7-6 with TRBJ2-3; 7 nucleotides match TRBD2. Germline CDR1 reads SGHVS; CDR2 reads FNYEAQ. CDR3 length equals 13 residues. The junction had 4 bases not matched to a gene; V was cut back by 1 base and J by 9 bases. CDR3 sequence reads: CASSLGDYLTQYF. The DNA for the CDR3 is TGTGCCAGCAGCTTAGGGGACTACTTAACGCAGTATTTT.

This clonotype was detected a few times. The chain uses TRBV5-1 and TRBJ1-4; D gene unclear. The germline CDR1 and CDR2 sequences are SGHRS and YFSETQ. Trimming stripped 1 base from V and 5 bases from J, with 15 bases between. CDR3 length: 16 amino acids. This chain's CDR3 is CASSLFPVGANEKLFF. In nucleotides, the CDR3 is TGCGCCAGCAGCTTGTTCCCTGTCGGCGCAAATGAAAAACTGTTTTTT.

This clonotype was counted between two and nine times. The rearrangement joins TRBV20-1 to TRBJ2-3; D gene unclear. V dropped 3 bases and J dropped 2 bases, with 12 bases sitting between them. The CDR3 consists of 14 residues. The V gene's germline CDR1 is DFQATT and CDR2 SNEGSKA (reference sequence). CDR3: CSASLVADTDTQYF. Here the CDR3 DNA reads TGCAGTGCTAGCCTTGTCGCGGACACAGATACGCAGTATTTT.